This T cell receptor beta chain emerged from a study of identical twins. General study points: Twins shared out-of-frame alpha sequences with excess low generation probability. Excess sharing between twins was weaker in beta out-of-frame sequences.

TCRdb used MiXCR to reprocess the 5' RACE reads, holding one entry per CDR3 protein. The data contain hundreds of thousands of distinct CDR3 sequences, 6% to 6.5% of them singletons. Of note for this clonotype: The antigen is not known.

This CDR3 region has 19 residues. The germline V gene encodes CDR1 SGDLS and CDR2 YYNGEE. V was trimmed by 4 bases and J by 0 bases, leaving 26 bases between them. The chain uses TRBV9 and TRBJ2-7; possible D gene TRBD2, 6 bases. Material: naive T cells sorted from blood. The TCR sequence derives from a man between 18 and 35 years old in good health. The CDR3 nucleotides read TGTGCCAGCAGCCCCGACCGTAGCGGAGCGGCACGGAGCTCCTACGAGCAGTACTTC. Its protein is CASSPDRSGAARSSYEQYF.